These 18 T cell receptor beta chains were all obtained from the same sample, sequenced in a study of T-cell memory formation after mild COVID-19 (dated by TCRdb to about 2021). To prepare the library, 5' RACE was applied. Sequencing relied on an Illumina NovaSeq 6000. TCRdb reran the public reads through fastp at Q25 and MiXCR, keeping productive beta chains. Rows are unified per CDR3 protein, each entry keeping the most common DNA and genes. The sample table contains under 550,000 distinct CDR3 sequences; only one count was recorded for 15% to 20% of them. The ten most abundant clones make up roughly 21% of the sample. The sequenced material came from PBMCs or a T cell subset sorted from them (not recorded which). Source of these receptors: a man younger than 35 who had mild COVID-19 (a few samples of this study predate the infection). The sample titles of this study are shuffled in the database, so cell type and time point are left out; the donor was told from shared clones.

This rearrangement joins TRBV4-1 to TRBJ1-2; D gene unclear. V was shortened by 3 bases and J by 4 bases, with 18 bases between the two germline ends. The germline gives CDR1 MGHRA, CDR2 YSYEKL. The CDR3 is 16 residues long. CDR3 residues: CASSHAPPAAGYGYTF. The CDR3 DNA reads TGCGCCAGCAGCCATGCGCCCCCCGCGGCGGGCTATGGCTACACCTTC.

There are a few counts of this clonotype. The rearrangement links TRBV12-3 or TRBV12-4 to TRBJ2-5; D is perhaps TRBD2 (5 bases). This CDR3 comprises 14 residues. Trimming cost V 6 bases and J 0 bases, with 11 bases left between them. The CDR3 spells CASSRRGYQETQYF. CDR3 DNA: TGTGCCAGCAGCCGACGGGGATACCAAGAGACCCAGTACTTC.

This clonotype has a count of ten or more. J is TRBJ2-3 and V is TRBV20-1; D is unclear. The length of the CDR3 is 10 residues. Germline V lookup: CDR1 DFQATT, CDR2 SNEGSKA (reference sequence). Trimming pared 6 bases from V and 2 bases from J, leaving 3 bases between. CDR3 nucleotide sequence: TGCAGTGCCATCACAGATACGCAGTATTTT. Its protein is CSAITDTQYF.

This chain links TRBV7-9 with TRBJ2-1; 7 bases are a match to TRBD2. Germline CDR1 SEHNR, CDR2 FQNEAQ (reference sequence). The CDR3 covers 16 residues. V shed 1 base, J shed 5 bases, and the junction held 8 bases outside the gene matches. CDR3 loop: CASSLVSSGVNNEQFF. Written as DNA, the CDR3 is TGTGCCAGCAGCTTAGTATCGAGCGGGGTTAACAATGAGCAGTTCTTC.

The chain couples TRBV20-1 to TRBJ2-1; D is unclear. The V and J ends lost 0 bases and 6 bases respectively, with 12 bases between them. There are 14 residues in the CDR3. Germline-derived CDR1 and CDR2 are DFQATT and SNEGSKA (reference sequence). CDR3 region: CSARDLRSPNEQFF. In DNA, the CDR3 is TGCAGTGCTAGAGATCTGAGGTCCCCCAATGAGCAGTTCTTC.

The V call is TRBV4-1, the J call TRBJ1-1; no firm D call. CDR1 MGHRA and CDR2 YSYEKL come from the germline V gene. This CDR3 spans 14 amino acids. V shed 3 bases and J shed 1 base, with 9 bases lying between them. This CDR3 is CASSQEEENTEAFF. The CDR3 region has the DNA TGCGCCAGCAGCCAGGAAGAGGAGAACACTGAAGCTTTCTTT.

In this sample, this clonotype turned up a few times. The DNA is omitted, as the CDR3 cannot be located on it reliably, and the CDR3 follows TCRdb's listing. The chain couples TRBV21-1 to TRBJ2-3; no check of the table's D call, TRBD1, against the DNA was made. TRBV21-1 is a recognized pseudogene. A total of 17 residues make up the CDR3, ends included. CDR3 sequence: CASSPWGTGTSTDTQYF.

This clonotype turned up a few times. The chain employs TRBV3-1 and TRBJ1-6, with D maybe TRBD1 (5 bases). Trimming removed 0 bases from V and 9 bases from J, with 15 bases in between. The germline CDR1 and CDR2 sequences are LGHDT and YNNKEL (reference sequence). There are 16 residues in the CDR3. The CDR3 reads CASSQEKGLNFSPLHF. The CDR3 DNA reads as TGTGCCAGCAGCCAAGAAAAGGGGTTGAATTTTTCACCCCTCCACTTT. Looking up the rest from reference TRBV3-1 and TRBJ1-6 gives the full variable domain: DTAVSQTPKYLVTQMGNDKSIKCEQNLGHDTMYWYKQDSKKFLKIMFSYNNKELIINETVPNRFSPKSPDKAHLNLHINSLELGDSAVYFCASSQEKGLNFSPLHFGNGTRLTVT.

The rearrangement joins TRBV9 to TRBJ2-1; D is ambiguous. V shed 0 bases and J shed 4 bases, with 11 bases lying between them. Germline CDR1 and CDR2: SGDLS and YYNGEE. The CDR3 covers 15 residues. This CDR3 is CASSVEVGVYNEQFF. In DNA form, the CDR3 reads TGTGCCAGCAGCGTAGAAGTAGGAGTGTACAATGAGCAGTTCTTC.

This clonotype was seen a handful of times. This chain connects TRBV4-1 to TRBJ2-3; D call uncertain. V was trimmed by 1 base and J by 4 bases, leaving 12 bases between them. The CDR3 sequence is 15 residues long. Per the germline V gene, CDR1 is MGHRA and CDR2 is YSYEKL. The CDR3 sequence is CASSQGLGSADTQYF. CDR3 coding DNA: TGCGCCAGCAGCCAAGGTTTGGGGTCGGCAGATACGCAGTATTTT.

This clonotype appeared many times. The genes are TRBV20-1 and TRBJ1-1; 8 positions match TRBD1. Germline trimming cut 6 bases from V and 3 bases from J; bases unmatched to any gene: 6. The CDR3 consists of 13 residues. CDR1 is DFQATT and CDR2 is SNEGSKA in the germline V gene (reference sequence). CDR3 sequence (DNA): TGCAGTGCCCGACAGGGGTTGGACACTGAAGCTTTCTTT. It codes for CSARQGLDTEAFF.

The chain recombines TRBV29-1 with TRBJ2-7; possible D gene TRBD2, 5 bases. From germline, CDR1 is SQVTM and CDR2 ANQGSEA. This CDR3 has 15 amino acids. Trimming took off 2 bases at V and 3 bases at J, with 17 bases between the two ends. Written as DNA, the CDR3 is TGCAGCGTTGAACATTTCCAGTGGGCGGGCTACGAGCAGTACTTC. It translates to CSVEHFQWAGYEQYF.

The gene calls are TRBV12-3 or TRBV12-4 and TRBJ2-7; 8 bases are shared with TRBD1. Losses at the gene ends were 6 bases for V and 4 bases for J; bases not matched to a gene: 11. The CDR3 loop spans 15 amino acids. The CDR3 DNA sequence: TGTGCCAGCAGCAAGCTCGGACAGGGACCTTACGAGCAGTACTTC. Its translation is CASSKLGQGPYEQYF.

This clonotype was seen only a few times. V gene TRBV4-3 combines with J gene TRBJ1-4; no clear D gene. Trimming took off 0 bases at V and 8 bases at J, with 13 bases between the two ends. This CDR3 is 15 amino acids long. The V gene's germline CDR1 is LGHNA and CDR2 YSLEER. CDR3 sequence reads: CASSQDRTGGEKLFF. CDR3 DNA: TGCGCCAGCAGCCAAGACAGGACGGGCGGAGAAAAACTGTTTTTT.

V is TRBV28 and J is TRBJ2-3; tentative D call: TRBD1 (5 bases). V dropped 6 bases and J dropped 4 bases, with 11 bases sitting between them. The CDR3 extends over 13 amino acids. Germline V gene lookup returns CDR1 MDHEN and CDR2 SYDVKM. DNA of the CDR3: TGTGCCAGCAGCAGGGTTTGGGCAGATACGCAGTATTTT. This translates into CASSRVWADTQYF.

This clonotype turned up a few times. This chain joins TRBV2 and TRBJ2-2; unclear D gene. Germline V gene data show CDR1 as SNHLY and CDR2 as FYNNEI. The ends were cut back, 4 bases at V and 6 bases at J, with 12 bases in the middle. The CDR3 runs to 14 residues. As DNA, the CDR3 is TGTGCCAGCAGTGCGGCCAGGTCTGCCGGGGAGCTGTTTTTT. Its translation is CASSAARSAGELFF.

This clonotype showed up many times. The chain carries TRBV7-8 and TRBJ2-3, with D unclear. Germline V gene lookup returns CDR1 SGHVS and CDR2 FQNEAQ. This CDR3 is built from 16 residues. V was clipped by 1 base and J by 5 bases, with 16 bases between them. The CDR3 here is CASSLDQPRPGDTQYF. The CDR3 coding sequence is TGTGCCAGCAGCTTAGATCAGCCTCGCCCCGGAGATACGCAGTATTTT.

This chain joins TRBV6-4 and TRBJ2-1; 12 bases fit TRBD2. The CDR3 is 15 amino acids. The trim removed 3 bases at V and 6 bases at J, leaving 3 bases unmatched. CDR1 and CDR2 from the germline V gene are MRHNA and SNTAGT. The CDR3 bases are TGTGCCAGCAGTGAGGCTAGCGGGGGGGCCAATGAGCAGTTCTTC. It yields the protein CASSEASGGANEQFF.